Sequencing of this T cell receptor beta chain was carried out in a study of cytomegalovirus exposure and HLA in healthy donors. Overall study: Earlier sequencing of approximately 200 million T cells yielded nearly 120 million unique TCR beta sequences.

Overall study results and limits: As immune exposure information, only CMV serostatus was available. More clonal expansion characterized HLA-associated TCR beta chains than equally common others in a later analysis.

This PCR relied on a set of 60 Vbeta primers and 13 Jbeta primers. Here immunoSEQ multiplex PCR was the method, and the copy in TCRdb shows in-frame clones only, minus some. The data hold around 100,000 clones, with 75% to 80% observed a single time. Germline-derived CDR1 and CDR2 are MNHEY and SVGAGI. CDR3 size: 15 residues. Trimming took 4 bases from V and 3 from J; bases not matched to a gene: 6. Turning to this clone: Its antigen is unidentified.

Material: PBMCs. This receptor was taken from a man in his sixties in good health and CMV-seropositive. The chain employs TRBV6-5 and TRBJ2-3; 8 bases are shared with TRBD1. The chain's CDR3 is CASSSTGQGTDTQYF. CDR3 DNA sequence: TGTGCCAGCAGTTCCACCGGACAGGGTACAGATACGCAGTATTTT.